This T cell receptor (beta chain) was identified in a study of OX40 agonist ivuxolimab in advanced cancers. In the study overall: Patients in the trial were receiving intravenous ivuxolimab every 2 weeks, at doses of 0.01 to 10 mg/kg.

Using immunoSEQ multiplex PCR, the repertoire was profiled, and TCRdb retains in-frame clones only, with some absent. Of around 58,000 clones listed, around 85% are singletons. Germline trimming cut 2 bases from V and 3 bases from J; bases unmatched to any gene: 6. The germline V gene encodes CDR1 SGHTA and CDR2 FQGTGA. The CDR3 is made up of 15 amino acids. The rearrangement links TRBV7-3 to TRBJ2-7, with 8 nucleotides matching TRBD1. Source: CD4+ or CD8+ T cells sorted from blood, taken in a trial of the OX40 agonist ivuxolimab. The clonotype was recovered from an adult with an advanced solid tumor such as melanoma, head and neck, liver or kidney cancer. The DNA for the CDR3 is TGTGCCAGCAGCTTAGTTGGGACAGGTTACTACGAGCAGTACTTC. It specifies CASSLVGTGYYEQYF.